This T cell receptor (beta chain) is drawn from a study of patients and donors after allogeneic stem cell transplantation. One entry per CDR3 protein, called by TCRdb with MiXCR from the RT-PCR reads. The table records fewer than 95,000 distinct CDR3 sequences, roughly 4.9% of them present only once. Germline V gives CDR1 SGHRS, CDR2 YFSETQ. The CDR3 has 14 residues. V shed 4 bases and J shed 1 base, with 11 bases lying between them. Sequencing was carried out using blood, either unsorted or a sorted T cell fraction (not recorded which). This clonotype was sampled from a human donor who was either an allogeneic HSCT recipient or a stem cell or donor lymphocyte infusion donor (not recorded which). It is not recorded whose cells these are; they may come from a transplant donor. The chain couples TRBV5-1 to TRBJ2-5, with D tentatively TRBD2 (6 bases). The CDR3 sequence is CASSRDSAQETQYF. The CDR3 DNA sequence: TGCGCCAGCAGCCGGGACTCAGCCCAAGAGACCCAGTACTTC.